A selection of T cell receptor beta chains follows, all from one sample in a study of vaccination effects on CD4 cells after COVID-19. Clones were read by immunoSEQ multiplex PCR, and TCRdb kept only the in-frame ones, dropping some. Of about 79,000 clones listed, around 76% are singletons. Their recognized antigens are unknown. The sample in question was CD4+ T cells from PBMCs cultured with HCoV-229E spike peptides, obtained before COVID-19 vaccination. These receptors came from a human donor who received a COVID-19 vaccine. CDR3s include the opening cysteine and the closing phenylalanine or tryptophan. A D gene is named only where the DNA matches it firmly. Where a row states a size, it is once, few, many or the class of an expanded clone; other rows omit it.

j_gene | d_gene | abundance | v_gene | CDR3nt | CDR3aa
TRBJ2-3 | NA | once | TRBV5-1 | TGCGCCAGCAGCCTGGGATCGGCAGATACGCAGTATTTT | CASSLGSADTQYF
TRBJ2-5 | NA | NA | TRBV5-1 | TGCGCCAGCAGCCCCTCACTCGGGGGTCAAGAGACCCAGTACTTC | CASSPSLGGQETQYF
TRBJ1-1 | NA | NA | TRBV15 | TGTGCCACCAGCAGAGTTTCGGGGGCGATTACTGAAGCTTTCTTT | CATSRVSGAITEAFF
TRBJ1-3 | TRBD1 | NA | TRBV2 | TGTGCCAGCAGTATTTCCCCCAGGGGGTCTGGAAACACCATATATTTT | CASSISPRGSGNTIYF
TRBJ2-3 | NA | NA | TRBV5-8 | TGTGCCAGCAGCCCATGGACAGGCGGGGGGATTGGCACAGATACGCAGTATTTT | CASSPWTGGGIGTDTQYF
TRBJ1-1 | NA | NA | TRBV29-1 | TGCAGCGCCACCTCCGGGGGGGCGCGAACTGAAGCTTTCTTT | CSATSGGARTEAFF
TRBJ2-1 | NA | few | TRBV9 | TGTGCCAGCAGCGTAGCCATATCCTACAATGAGCAGTTCTTC | CASSVAISYNEQFF
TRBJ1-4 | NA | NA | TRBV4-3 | TGCGCCAGCAGCCAAGGGTGGCAGAGCAGTGAAAAACTGTTTTTT | CASSQGWQSSEKLFF
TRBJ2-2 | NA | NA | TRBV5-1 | TGCGCCAGCAGCTTGGTTGTGACATCTAACACCGGGGAGCTGTTTTTT | CASSLVVTSNTGELFF
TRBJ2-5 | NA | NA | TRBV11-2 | TGTGCCAGCTCCCCCCTAAGGGGAGAGACCCAGTACTTC | CASSPLRGETQYF
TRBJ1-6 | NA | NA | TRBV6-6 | TGTGCCAGCAGCCACACCAGGGCTAATTCACCCCTCCACTTT | CASSHTRANSPLHF
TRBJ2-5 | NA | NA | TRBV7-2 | TGTGCCAGCAGCTTGGCTAGCCAAGAGACCCAGTACTTC | CASSLASQETQYF
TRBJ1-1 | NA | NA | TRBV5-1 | TGCGCCAGCAGCTTGGAGAGTCGGAACACTGAAGCTTTCTTT | CASSLESRNTEAFF
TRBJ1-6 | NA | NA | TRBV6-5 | TGTGCCAGCAGAGACAGCTTATATAATTCACCCCTCCACTTT | CASRDSLYNSPLHF
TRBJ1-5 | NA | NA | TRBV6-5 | TGTGCCAGCAGCCGCGCGGGCGGGGAGAATCAGCCCCAGCATTTT | CASSRAGGENQPQHF
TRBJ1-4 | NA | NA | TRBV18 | TGTGCCAGCTCACCATCCGTGGCAACTAATGAAAAACTGTTTTTT | CASSPSVATNEKLFF
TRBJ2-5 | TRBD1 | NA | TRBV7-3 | TGTGCCAGCAGCTTAGGGGGGGACAGGGTACGGGAGACCCAGTACTTC | CASSLGGDRVRETQYF